This T cell receptor (beta chain) was retrieved from a study of regulatory T cells in long-lasting Graves disease. Background on the study: Newly diagnosed Graves' patients had taken antithyroid drugs under 3 months.

This clonotype was found a few times. The junction departs from germline at one end; a sequencing error may be responsible. The CDR3 loop spans 15 amino acids. Germline CDR1 and CDR2: LGHDT and YNNKEL (reference sequence). Indicated time point: newly diagnosed GD, antithyroid drugs for less than 3 months. The TCR library used RNA extracted from PBMCs. Through Arm-PCR of CDR3 regions and iRepertoire HTBI primers, TCR beta libraries were built. From the multiplex PCR reads, TCRdb called clonotypes with MiXCR, one entry per CDR3 protein. This table holds 520,000 or so distinct CDR3 sequences, 9.5% to 15% found once. These data were also filed under a second study, of T cells in Graves' hyperthyroidism and ophthalmopathy. That work contributes: Blood also held most thyroid clonotypes expanded beyond 0.001.

The TCR comes from a woman in her 30s with Graves disease. The sequencing here drew on peripheral blood mononuclear cells (PBMCs), taken at new diagnosis, from a patient treated with antithyroid drugs. The rearrangement joins TRBV3-1 to TRBJ1-5; no clear D gene. The CDR3 DNA reads TGTGTCAGCAGCCTATCAACCTATAGCAATCAGCCCCAGCATTTT. This codes for CVSSLSTYSNQPQHF.